Following are 15 T cell receptor beta chains from one sample sequenced in a study of T-cell reconstitution after alpha-beta-depleted transplantation in children. As it was prepared, the TCRbeta library received unique molecular identifiers. TCRdb re-called the PCR reads through MiXCR, storing one row per CDR3 protein. In the table there are 450,000 to 600,000 distinct CDR3 sequences, approximately 20% of which are singletons. The sample in question was PBMCs from the stem cell graft donor, obtained from the stem cell graft. These receptors came from a human donor who donated a stem cell graft to a child with acute lymphoblastic leukemia.

There are a few counts of this clonotype. The chain combines TRBV29-1 with TRBJ1-4; TRBD1 is a possible D gene (6 bases). V dropped 3 bases and J dropped 7 bases, with 12 bases sitting between them. This CDR3 spans 13 amino acids. Germline loops: CDR1 SQVTM, CDR2 ANQGSEA. The chain's CDR3 is CSVDDRFGEKLFF. The DNA for the CDR3 is TGCAGCGTTGATGACAGGTTTGGTGAAAAACTGTTTTTT.

The sample holds one count of this clonotype. CDR3 DNA: TGTGCCAGCAGTCTATCCTGGGCCAATCTGGAGACCCAGTACTTC. It translates to CASSLSWANLETQYF. This chain connects TRBV6-1 to TRBJ2-5; D not resolved. The germline gives CDR1 MNHNS, CDR2 SASEGT. This CDR3 is 15 amino acids long. Trimming pared 5 bases from V and 5 bases from J, leaving 18 bases between.

This clonotype turned up a few times. This chain uses TRBV7-9 with TRBJ2-5; D not resolved. Trimming took 1 base from V and 9 from J, leaving 6 bases between them. In germline, CDR1 is SEHNR, CDR2 FQNEAQ (reference sequence). The CDR3 totals 11 residues. CDR3 residues: CASSLGAPQYF. CDR3 nucleotide sequence: TGTGCCAGCAGCTTAGGGGCACCCCAGTACTTC.

The V gene is TRBV5-1, the J gene TRBJ2-5; D may be TRBD2 (5 bases). Trimming stripped 1 base from V and 1 base from J, with 8 bases between. In germline, CDR1 is SGHRS, CDR2 YFSETQ. The CDR3 has 14 amino acids. In DNA form, the CDR3 reads TGCGCCAGCAGCTTGATGGACTCCCAAGAGACCCAGTACTTC. Its protein is CASSLMDSQETQYF.

The rearrangement joins TRBV27 to TRBJ2-7; TRBD1 is a possible D gene (5 bases). Germline V gene lookup returns CDR1 MNHEY and CDR2 SMNVEV (reference sequence). The CDR3 sequence is 14 residues long. V was clipped by 4 bases and J by 0 bases, with 10 bases between them. Here the CDR3 reads CASSYQGYSYEQYF. The DNA of the CDR3 is TGTGCCAGCAGTTACCAGGGATACTCCTACGAGCAGTACTTC.

The rearrangement joins TRBV12-3 or TRBV12-4 to TRBJ2-3, with D unclear. The CDR3 is 16 amino acids. Trimming left V 2 bases short and J 2 bases short, with 14 bases between. Written as DNA, the CDR3 is TGTGCCAGCAGTTTAAAGACTGCGCTACCCACAGATACGCAGTATTTT. Its protein is CASSLKTALPTDTQYF.

In its sample, this clonotype was seen a few times. The CDR3, as DNA: TGTGCCAGCAGCGGAGGCGTCCCGGGAGGGCCCGATGAGCAGTTCTTC. This sequence encodes CASSGGVPGGPDEQFF. The chain links TRBV7-6 to TRBJ2-1; 8 bases line up with TRBD2. This CDR3 has 16 amino acids. From germline, CDR1 is SGHVS and CDR2 FNYEAQ. Trimming cost V 5 bases and J 8 bases; bases outside gene matches: 14.

This rearrangement joins TRBV30 to TRBJ1-6, with TRBD1 matching 7 bases. J lost 8 bases, V lost 0 bases, and 1 base had no gene match. The CDR3 runs to 13 residues. Germline CDR1 is GTSNPN and CDR2 is SVGIG (reference sequence). The CDR3 reads CAWSVQGHSPLHF. DNA for the CDR3: TGTGCCTGGAGTGTACAGGGGCATTCACCCCTCCACTTT.

The CDR3 here is CASSQSTGEGNLGTDTQYF. Written as DNA, the CDR3 is TGCGCCAGCAGTCAAAGTACGGGGGAGGGTAACTTGGGCACAGATACGCAGTATTTT. The V gene is TRBV23-1, the J gene TRBJ2-3; TRBD2 matches at 7 bases. TRBV23-1 is an ORF for which the function is uncertain. This CDR3 comprises 19 residues. The ends lost 2 bases at V and 1 base at J; junction bases unmatched: 15.

The gene calls are TRBV30 and TRBJ2-6; D gene uncertain. Germline CDR1 and CDR2: GTSNPN and SVGIG (reference sequence). Trimming shortened V by 6 bases and J by 3 bases, and 9 bases separated the two germline ends. CDR3 length: 13 residues. The DNA for the CDR3 is TGTGCCTGTCAGCTTGGTGGGGCCAACGTCCTGACTTTC. Encoded protein: CACQLGGANVLTF.

The chain employs TRBV7-9 and TRBJ1-2; unclear D gene. The length of the CDR3 is 13 residues. The V end lost 0 bases, the J end lost 4 bases, and 6 bases lay between the germline ends. The V gene's germline CDR1 is SEHNR and CDR2 FQNEAQ (reference sequence). The CDR3 bases are TGTGCCAGCAGCTTAGCATTGGGCTATGGCTACACCTTC. Translation: CASSLALGYGYTF.

This chain joins TRBV27 and TRBJ2-3; 9 bases are a match to TRBD2. V shed 2 bases, J shed 4 bases, and the junction held 10 bases outside the gene matches. Germline-derived CDR1 and CDR2 are MNHEY and SMNVEV (reference sequence). This CDR3 comprises 17 residues. The CDR3 spells CASSLEASGIIADTQYF. CDR3 nucleotide sequence: TGTGCCAGCAGTTTAGAGGCTAGCGGGATTATCGCAGATACGCAGTATTTT.

This clonotype was detected only a few times. This sequence joins TRBV29-1 and TRBJ1-5; D uncertain. Per germline, CDR1 SQVTM and CDR2 ANQGSEA. V was pared by 4 bases and J by 7 bases, with 11 bases between. The CDR3 contains 12 residues. DNA for the CDR3: TGCAGCGTTGGAGGTGGAGAGCAGCCCCAGCATTTT. Its translation is CSVGGGEQPQHF.

This clonotype was picked up a small number of times. This rearrangement joins TRBV7-9 to TRBJ2-1; D tentatively fits TRBD1 or TRBD2 (6 bases each). The CDR3 length is 15 residues. V was pared by 1 base and J by 8 bases, with 15 bases between. Germline V gene data show CDR1 as SEHNR and CDR2 as FQNEAQ (reference sequence). CDR3 bases: TGTGCCAGCAGCTTAGTAGGGCCGGAGGGGGATGAGCAGTTCTTC. This gives the protein CASSLVGPEGDEQFF.

The V gene is TRBV24-1, the J gene TRBJ1-5, with 7 bases matching TRBD1. J lost 2 bases, V lost 5 bases, and 2 bases had no gene match. Germline V gene lookup returns CDR1 KGHDR and CDR2 SFDVKD. This CDR3 has 14 residues. The CDR3 DNA is TGTGCCACCAGTGTAACAGGGGGCAATCAGCCCCAGCATTTT. It specifies CATSVTGGNQPQHF.